The subject of this entry is one T cell receptor (beta chain). The data stem from a study of blood T cell repertoires in COVID-19. Study details: Some COVID-19 samples were acute and others convalescent; all came from the United States, Italy and Spain. The analysed material was cDNA or gDNA that came from T cells, B-cell-depleted T cells, or PBMCs.

Original data processing: Amplification of reference gene primers provided the estimated nucleated cell counts. Here immunoSEQ multiplex PCR was the method, and the copy in TCRdb shows in-frame clones only, minus some. The DNA was the basis for D and trimming; V, J and clone size are from that table. The table lists fewer than 200,000 clones, roughly 91% of them singletons, with about 6.3% in the top ten. Germline CDR1 reads SEHNR; CDR2 reads FQNEAQ (reference sequence). V gave up 3 bases and J gave up 0 bases, with 14 bases separating them. The length of the CDR3 is 17 residues. The rearrangement joins TRBV7-9 to TRBJ1-4; D may be TRBD1 (5 bases). Material: peripheral blood. This clonotype was obtained from a man aged 35-49 years with active or convalescent COVID-19. The chain's CDR3 is CASSLDISRATNEKLFF. DNA of the CDR3: TGTGCCAGCAGCTTGGACATCTCCAGAGCAACTAATGAAAAACTGTTTTTT.